The next 27 T cell receptor beta chains were all read from a single sample in a study of blood T cell repertoires in COVID-19. Generated by immunoSEQ multiplex PCR, the TCRdb table keeps only in-frame clones and is missing some. The sample carries roughly 220,000 clones, around four fifths recorded once. The sequencing input was peripheral blood. Receptors were obtained from a woman aged 55 to 70 who had recovered from COVID-19.

Points on this clone: Other nucleotide sequences in the sample specify the same CDR3. This rearrangement joins TRBV15 to TRBJ1-2; 9 nucleotides agree with TRBD1. The CDR3 has 14 amino acids. Germline-derived CDR1 and CDR2 are LNHNV and YYDKDF (reference sequence). Trimming cost V 3 bases and J 4 bases; bases outside gene matches: 3. The CDR3 nucleotides read TGTGCCACCAGCAGGGAGACAGGGGGCTATGGCTACACCTTC. Its protein is CATSRETGGYGYTF.

The chain couples TRBV3-1 (or the pseudogene TRBV3-2) to TRBJ2-4, with 7 bases fitting TRBD2. Per germline, CDR1 LGHDT and CDR2 YNNKEL (reference sequence). V trimming: 1 base; J trimming: 5 bases; junction bases outside the gene matches: 2. The CDR3 has 14 residues. The CDR3 spells CASSQGLAENIQYF. DNA of the CDR3: TGTGCCAGCAGCCAAGGACTAGCAGAAAACATTCAGTACTTC.

The V call is TRBV24-1, the J call TRBJ1-1; D remains ambiguous. The CDR3 runs to 11 residues. Trimming removed 8 bases from V and 6 bases from J, with 9 bases in between. Germline values: CDR1 KGHDR, CDR2 SFDVKD. This CDR3 reads CATKQPAEAFF. The DNA for the CDR3 is TGTGCCACCAAACAGCCCGCTGAAGCTTTCTTT.

This clone was seen just once. The chain has TRBV5-1 and TRBJ2-5, with a tentative D call TRBD2 (6 bases). The CDR3 sequence is 16 residues long. Germline CDR1 reads SGHRS; CDR2 reads YFSETQ. The V gene lost 4 bases and the J gene lost 1 base, with 17 bases spanning the gap. CDR3 region: CASSGPGVGLQETQYF. Written as DNA, the CDR3 is TGCGCCAGCAGCGGCCCGGGGGTAGGTCTCCAAGAGACCCAGTACTTC.

The chain combines TRBV27 with TRBJ1-1; TRBD1 matches at 9 bases. Germline CDR1 reads MNHEY; CDR2 reads SMNVEV (reference sequence). The CDR3 contains 13 residues. V shed 5 bases, J shed 9 bases, and the junction held 7 bases outside the gene matches. This CDR3 is CASSGAGTGKAFF. In DNA, the CDR3 is TGTGCCAGCAGTGGAGCCGGGACAGGGAAAGCTTTCTTT.

This chain uses TRBV27 with TRBJ2-7; 7 bases agree with TRBD1. The germline V gene encodes CDR1 MNHEY and CDR2 SMNVEV (reference sequence). This CDR3 spans 15 amino acids. V shed 2 bases and J 0 bases; nucleotides not matched to a gene: 4. This CDR3 is CASSLSRDSSYEQYF. For the CDR3, the DNA is TGTGCCAGCAGTTTAAGCCGGGACAGCTCCTACGAGCAGTACTTC.

The chain recombines TRBV6-5 with TRBJ1-1; D might be TRBD1 (5 bases). CDR1 is MNHEY and CDR2 is SVGAGI in the germline V gene. V gave up 6 bases and J gave up 5 bases, with 13 bases separating them. CDR3 length: 13 amino acids. CDR3 nucleotides: TGTGCCAGCAGCATTATGGGGGGAACTGAAGCTTTCTTT. As protein: CASSIMGGTEAFF.

This chain joins TRBV10-1 and TRBJ2-5; D is undetermined. Germline V gene data show CDR1 as WNHNN and CDR2 as SYGVQD (reference sequence). V lost 3 bases and J 1 base, leaving 9 bases between the germline ends. This CDR3 region has 14 residues. The CDR3 loop reads CASSDTVSQETQYF. CDR3 bases: TGCGCCAGCAGTGATACGGTTTCCCAAGAGACCCAGTACTTC.

V usage is TRBV19 and J usage is TRBJ2-6; 7 bases agree with TRBD1. From germline, CDR1 is LNHDA and CDR2 SQIVND (reference sequence). This CDR3 has 15 residues. V shed 4 bases and J 3 bases; nucleotides not matched to a gene: 3. The DNA for the CDR3 is TGTGCCAGTAGTACGCAGGGGGTTGGGGCCAACGTCCTGACTTTC. Its translation is CASSTQGVGANVLTF.

The rearrangement uses TRBV19 and TRBJ2-7, with 8 bases that match TRBD1. Germline V lookup: CDR1 LNHDA, CDR2 SQIVND (reference sequence). The CDR3 consists of 14 residues. Trimming cost V 3 bases and J 7 bases; bases outside gene matches: 8. CDR3 sequence (DNA): TGTGCCAGTAGTATTGTGGACAGGGCGGGAGAGCAGTACTTC. Encoded protein: CASSIVDRAGEQYF.

This CDR3 is CASSPLGEANTEAFF. The CDR3 DNA reads as TGTGCCAGCTCACCATTAGGGGAAGCGAACACTGAAGCTTTCTTT. The chain carries TRBV18 and TRBJ1-1; weak D call: TRBD1 (5 bases). V gave up 2 bases and J gave up 1 base, with 11 bases separating them. The CDR3 extends over 15 amino acids. Germline lookup yields CDR1 KGHSH and CDR2 LQKENI.

The rearrangement joins TRBV5-1 to TRBJ1-5; 7 bases are a match to TRBD1. The CDR3 runs to 15 residues. The ends lost 0 bases at V and 3 bases at J; junction bases unmatched: 3. Germline CDR1 and CDR2: SGHRS and YFSETQ. The DNA for the CDR3 is TGCGCCAGCAGCTTGGGGGACAGCCCCAATCAGCCCCAGCATTTT. Amino acids: CASSLGDSPNQPQHF.

The chain carries TRBV18 and TRBJ2-1, with 10 bases that match TRBD2. Trimming cost V 3 bases and J 11 bases; bases outside gene matches: 13. The length of the CDR3 is 16 residues. Germline V gene data show CDR1 as KGHSH and CDR2 as LQKENI. As DNA, the CDR3 is TGTGCCAGCTCACCCGACCTCGGAGCGGGGGGGCTTAAGCAGTTCTTC. The encoded protein is CASSPDLGAGGLKQFF.

The chain carries TRBV3-1 (or the pseudogene TRBV3-2) and TRBJ1-1; 8 positions match TRBD1. V dropped 1 base and J dropped 5; count of bases not matched to a gene: 3. Germline assignment: CDR1 LGHDT and CDR2 YNNKEL (reference sequence). The CDR3 consists of 14 residues. The CDR3 DNA reads as TGTGCCAGCAGCCAAGTGCAGGGGGCTACTGAAGCTTTCTTT. This codes for CASSQVQGATEAFF.

This clone was seen a handful of times. The chain is built from TRBV10-1 and TRBJ2-4; tentatively, D is TRBD2 (6 bases). The CDR3 is made up of 14 amino acids. With 2 bases removed from V and 7 bases from J, the gap between germline ends came to 12 bases. Germline lookup yields CDR1 WNHNN and CDR2 SYGVQD (reference sequence). Here the CDR3 reads CASSEGTGGNIQYF. The DNA of the CDR3 is TGCGCCAGCAGTGAGGGAACCGGAGGGAACATTCAGTACTTC.

The sample holds one count of this clone. This chain uses TRBV6-5 with TRBJ1-4; no clear D gene. V was pared by 2 bases and J by 8 bases, with 18 bases between. The length of the CDR3 is 16 residues. CDR1 and CDR2 from the germline V gene are MNHEY and SVGAGI. The CDR3 region is CASSYLPMTGGEKLFF. In DNA, the CDR3 is TGTGCCAGCAGTTACCTCCCCATGACGGGCGGGGAAAAACTGTTTTTT.

The rearrangement joins TRBV6-5 to TRBJ1-5; 7 bases map to TRBD1. The CDR3 consists of 12 residues. Unmatched junction bases numbered 2, after V lost 11 bases and J lost 1 base. Germline loops: CDR1 MNHEY, CDR2 SVGAGI. CDR3 in DNA: TGTGCCGCCAGGGGGAGCAATCAGCCCCAGCATTTT. Amino acids: CAARGSNQPQHF.

The V call is TRBV29-1, the J call TRBJ1-2, with unresolved D. The V end lost 6 bases, the J end lost 0 bases, and 14 bases lay between the germline ends. Per germline, CDR1 SQVTM and CDR2 ANQGSEA. The CDR3 is 14 amino acids. CDR3 sequence: CSVEPMDSNYGYTF. In DNA, the CDR3 is TGCAGCGTAGAGCCTATGGACTCTAACTATGGCTACACCTTC. Based on the CDR3 plus reference TRBV29-1 and TRBJ1-2, the full variable domain is SAVISQKPSRDICQRGTSLTIQCQVDSQVTMMFWYRQQPGQSLTLIATANQGSEATYESGFVIDKFPISRPNLTFSTLTVSNMSPEDSSIYLCSVEPMDSNYGYTFGSGTRLTVV.

This chain joins TRBV5-4 and TRBJ1-6; D gene unclear. The V end lost 1 base, the J end lost 0 bases, and 8 bases lay between the germline ends. The CDR3 is 16 residues long. Germline CDR1 is SGHNT and CDR2 is YYREEE (reference sequence). The CDR3 protein is CASSLYRSSYNSPLHF. As DNA, the CDR3 is TGTGCCAGCAGCTTGTACCGCAGCTCCTATAATTCACCCCTCCACTTT.

The chain combines TRBV27 with TRBJ1-5; D gene ambiguous. CDR1 MNHEY and CDR2 SMNVEV come from the germline V gene (reference sequence). The CDR3 is 13 residues long. Trimming took 2 bases from V and 5 from J, leaving 7 bases between them. This CDR3 is CASSLEAYQPQHF. The CDR3 DNA reads TGTGCCAGCAGTTTAGAGGCTTATCAGCCCCAGCATTTT.

V usage is TRBV2 and J usage is TRBJ1-2; D gene uncertain. Germline V lookup: CDR1 SNHLY, CDR2 FYNNEI. V gave up 1 base and J gave up 7 bases, with 7 bases separating them. This CDR3 region has 12 residues. This chain's CDR3 is CASSEVAAGYTF. The CDR3 coding sequence is TGTGCCAGCAGTGAAGTAGCAGCTGGCTACACCTTC.

The V call is TRBV9, the J call TRBJ1-1, with 10 bases identical to TRBD1. The CDR3 has 16 residues. The V gene end was trimmed by 3 bases and the J gene end by 3 bases; junction bases not matched to a gene: 8. CDR1 SGDLS and CDR2 YYNGEE come from the germline V gene. In nucleotides, the CDR3 is TGTGCCAGCAGCGAAGACAGGGGGCCCTGGGACACTGAAGCTTTCTTT. It encodes CASSEDRGPWDTEAFF. The full variable domain, with the rest looked up from reference TRBV9 and TRBJ1-1, is DSGVTQTPKHLITATGQRVTLRCSPRSGDLSVYWYQQSLDQGLQFLIQYYNGEERAKGNILERFSAQQFPDLHSELNLSSLELGDSALYFCASSEDRGPWDTEAFFGQGTRLTVV.

A few counts support this clone. The chain uses TRBV9 and TRBJ1-5; TRBD1 is a possible D gene (6 bases). Germline V gene lookup returns CDR1 SGDLS and CDR2 YYNGEE. Trimming took 3 bases from V and 7 from J, leaving 14 bases between them. The CDR3 is 14 residues long. The CDR3 here is CASSAQGSGQPQHF. The CDR3 DNA is TGTGCCAGCAGCGCGCAGGGGTCAGGGCAGCCCCAGCATTTT. Drawing the rest from reference TRBV9 and TRBJ1-5, the complete variable domain is DSGVTQTPKHLITATGQRVTLRCSPRSGDLSVYWYQQSLDQGLQFLIQYYNGEERAKGNILERFSAQQFPDLHSELNLSSLELGDSALYFCASSAQGSGQPQHFGDGTRLSIL.

This clone was detected only once. The chain employs TRBV6-6 and TRBJ1-6, with 8 bases that match TRBD1. Germline CDR1 is MNHNY and CDR2 is SVGAGI (reference sequence). Trimming removed 8 bases from V and 8 bases from J; junction bases left unmatched: 2. The CDR3 has 12 residues. The CDR3 DNA reads TGTGCCAGCGACAGGGGAGATTCACCCCTCCACTTT. It specifies CASDRGDSPLHF.

This clone was seen more than once but under ten times. The chain joins TRBV4-2 to TRBJ1-5; D uncertain. V lost 4 bases and J lost 6, with 10 bases in between. Germline values: CDR1 LGHNA, CDR2 YNFKEQ. The CDR3 spans 13 residues. The DNA for the CDR3 is TGTGCCAGCAGCCTCGAGAGGTTTCAGCCCCAGCATTTT. This encodes CASSLERFQPQHF.

This chain joins TRBV18 and TRBJ1-1; D gene ambiguous. This CDR3 spans 14 amino acids. Looked up from germline, CDR1 is KGHSH and CDR2 is LQKENI. Trimming pared 3 bases from V and 4 bases from J, leaving 12 bases between. In DNA form, the CDR3 reads TGTGCCAGCTCACCCGTACCGGGAGGCACTGAAGCTTTCTTT. Its protein is CASSPVPGGTEAFF.

This chain links TRBV5-1 with TRBJ1-2; D is uncertain. V was trimmed by 0 bases and J by 6 bases, leaving 15 bases between them. CDR3 length: 15 amino acids. CDR1 and CDR2 from the germline V gene are SGHRS and YFSETQ. CDR3 nucleotides: TGCGCCAGCAGCTTGGGCGCGGGTACTAATCATGGCTACACCTTC. Translating gives CASSLGAGTNHGYTF.